One and the same sample provided the 27 T cell receptor beta chains below, sequenced in a study of cytomegalovirus exposure and HLA in healthy donors. The PCR made use of 60 Vbeta and 13 Jbeta primers. TCRdb's table, derived via immunoSEQ multiplex PCR, lists solely in-frame clones and lacks some. In the table there are tens of thousands of clones, more than 75% of which are singletons. What was sequenced was PBMCs. The receptors shown here come from a man younger than 30 in good health and CMV-seronegative.

This chain connects TRBV11-3 to TRBJ2-5, with 7 positions matching TRBD2. V dropped 5 bases and J dropped 2; count of bases not matched to a gene: 2. The germline V gene has CDR1 SGHNT and CDR2 YENEEA. This CDR3 is built from 13 residues. CDR3 nucleotides: TGTGCCAGCAGCCCCGGGGGGCAAGAGACCCAGTACTTC. This codes for CASSPGGQETQYF. Full variable domain (remainder filled in from reference TRBV11-3 and TRBJ2-5): EAGVVQSPRYKIIEKKQPVAFWCNPISGHNTLYWYLQNLGQGPELLIRYENEEAVDDSQLPKDRFSAERLKGVDSTLKIQPAELGDSAVYLCASSPGGQETQYFGPGTRLLVL.

Here the CDR3 DNA reads TGTGCCAACAGAAGCGGACAGTACGTC. Its translation is CANRSGQYV. This chain joins TRBV7-3 and TRBJ2-7; weak D call: TRBD2 (5 bases). The V and J ends lost 10 bases and 10 bases respectively, with 11 bases between them. Germline loops: CDR1 SGHTA, CDR2 FQGTGA. This CDR3 is 9 amino acids long.

This sequence joins TRBV19 and TRBJ1-5; 9 bases line up with TRBD1. Germline-derived CDR1 and CDR2 are LNHDA and SQIVND (reference sequence). The CDR3 runs 14 residues. Germline trimming cut 5 bases from V and 3 bases from J; bases unmatched to any gene: 2. CDR3 bases: TGTGCCAGTAGTGGGGACAGGGTCAATCAGCCCCAGCATTTT. This encodes CASSGDRVNQPQHF.

The CDR3 region is CASSPIQGDTEAFF. The CDR3 DNA follows: TGCGCCAGCAGCCCAATCCAGGGGGACACTGAAGCTTTCTTT. The chain joins TRBV5-1 to TRBJ1-1; the match to TRBD1 covers 7 bases. The CDR3 loop spans 14 amino acids. Unmatched junction bases numbered 6, after V lost 4 bases and J lost 3 bases. CDR1 SGHRS and CDR2 YFSETQ come from the germline V gene. Complete variable domain (other parts from reference TRBV5-1 and TRBJ1-1): KAGVTQTPRYLIKTRGQQVTLSCSPISGHRSVSWYQQTPGQGLQFLFEYFSETQRNKGNFPGRFSGRQFSNSRSEMNVSTLELGDSALYLCASSPIQGDTEAFFGQGTRLTVV.

This chain uses TRBV20-1 with TRBJ1-2, with D unclear. V lost 6 bases and J 8 bases, leaving 7 bases between the germline ends. The germline V gene has CDR1 DFQATT and CDR2 SNEGSKA (reference sequence). The CDR3 runs 9 residues. In nucleotides, the CDR3 is TGCAGTGCCAACATGGGCTACACCTTC. It translates to CSANMGYTF.

The chain uses TRBV2 and TRBJ1-2, with a possible D match to TRBD1 (6 bases). The V and J ends lost 1 base and 3 bases respectively, with 9 bases between them. The CDR3 spans 14 residues. CDR1 and CDR2 from the germline V gene are SNHLY and FYNNEI. This chain's CDR3 is CASSEEPGDYGYTF. The CDR3 DNA follows: TGTGCCAGCAGTGAAGAGCCAGGGGACTATGGCTACACCTTC.

V is TRBV7-9 and J is TRBJ1-4, with D possibly being TRBD1 (5 bases). Germline-derived CDR1 and CDR2 are SEHNR and FQNEAQ (reference sequence). The CDR3 runs to 15 residues. Trimming took 4 bases from V and 7 from J, leaving 16 bases between them. CDR3 protein: CASSYPGGTGEKLFF. The CDR3 DNA reads as TGTGCCAGCAGCTATCCCGGGGGGACGGGTGAAAAACTGTTTTTT.

The chain carries TRBV11-2 and TRBJ2-7; TRBD2 aligns across 8 bases. After removal of 4 bases from V and 6 bases from J, the junction contained 14 bases not matched to a gene. The CDR3 is 16 residues long. Looked up from germline, CDR1 is SGHAT and CDR2 is FQNNGV. CDR3 in amino acids: CASSSEPGLASAEQYF. CDR3 sequence (DNA): TGTGCCAGCAGCTCGGAACCCGGACTAGCATCCGCCGAGCAGTACTTC.

This clone was detected only once. The rearrangement links TRBV5-4 to TRBJ2-5; 8 positions match TRBD1. The J call is uncertain, as TRBJ2-7 better fits the DNA end. CDR3 length: 13 residues. Per germline, CDR1 SGHNT and CDR2 YYREEE (reference sequence). CDR3 loop: CASSLQGANEQYF. The DNA for the CDR3 is TGTGCCAGCAGCTTGCAGGGGGCTAACGAGCAGTACTTC.

The rearrangement uses TRBV19 and TRBJ1-1, with a tentative D call TRBD1 (6 bases). Looked up from germline, CDR1 is LNHDA and CDR2 is SQIVND (reference sequence). The V end was cut by 8 bases, the J end by 1 base, with 14 bases between. The CDR3 has 14 residues. The CDR3 region has the DNA TGTGCCAGTGCTTTAGACAGGACGAACACTGAAGCTTTCTTT. Protein product: CASALDRTNTEAFF.

V usage is TRBV7-2 and J usage is TRBJ2-1; 11 bases match TRBD2. The CDR3 contains 14 residues. Per germline, CDR1 SGHTA and CDR2 FQGNSA. Unmatched junction bases numbered 4, after V lost 3 bases and J lost 9 bases. The CDR3 loop is CASSLYSGGAEQFF. The CDR3 bases are TGTGCCAGCAGCTTGTATAGCGGGGGGGCTGAGCAGTTCTTC.

This clone appeared once. V usage is TRBV2 and J usage is TRBJ1-5; 8 bases fit TRBD1. Trimming cost V 5 bases and J 5 bases; bases outside gene matches: 5. Germline CDR1 reads SNHLY; CDR2 reads FYNNEI. The CDR3 is made up of 14 amino acids. The CDR3 protein is CASSPGQGYQPQHF. The CDR3 DNA reads TGTGCCAGCAGTCCTGGACAGGGTTATCAGCCCCAGCATTTT.

This clone was observed once. The chain carries TRBV5-1 and TRBJ2-7; TRBD1 matches at 11 bases. Germline V gene lookup returns CDR1 SGHRS and CDR2 YFSETQ. Trimming at V came to 4 bases and at J to 7 bases, leaving 7 bases not matched to a gene. This CDR3 has 14 amino acids. The CDR3 sequence: CASSRTGGGTEQYV. In DNA form, the CDR3 reads TGCGCCAGCAGCCGGACAGGGGGCGGGACGGAGCAGTACGTC.

The chain carries TRBV6-5 and TRBJ2-5; a possible D gene is TRBD1 (6 bases). Per the germline V gene, CDR1 is MNHEY and CDR2 is SVGAGI. The V end was cut by 8 bases, the J end by 2 bases, with 18 bases between. This CDR3 comprises 15 residues. The CDR3 loop reads CASALTSRGQETQYF. The CDR3, as DNA: TGTGCCAGCGCCCTCACTTCTAGGGGGCAAGAGACCCAGTACTTC.

CDR3 in DNA: TGTGCCAGCAGCCTCCCGGCGGAAGAGACCCAGTACTTC. Its translation is CASSLPAEETQYF. The chain is built from TRBV7-9 and TRBJ2-5; no reliable D call. The germline gives CDR1 SEHNR, CDR2 FQNEAQ (reference sequence). Trimming removed 5 bases at V and 3 bases at J, with 10 bases between. This CDR3 spans 13 amino acids.

Turning to this clone: An end of the junction does not agree with germline; a read error may underlie this. J is TRBJ1-1 and V is TRBV6-1, with 7 bases fitting TRBD1. The germline gives CDR1 MNHNS, CDR2 SASEGT. The CDR3 totals 16 residues. In nucleotides, the CDR3 is TGTGCCAGCAGCGAAGGGGGCAGGAAGTGGAACACTGAAGCTTTCTTT. This encodes CASSEGGRKWNTEAFF.

This clone showed up just a few times. The chain employs TRBV28 and TRBJ1-1, with a tentative D call TRBD1 (5 bases). CDR1 is MDHEN, CDR2 SYDVKM, per germline. Trimming shortened V by 3 bases and J by 1 base, and 9 bases separated the two germline ends. The CDR3 length is 14 residues. This chain's CDR3 is CASSLGLSNTEAFF. The CDR3 DNA sequence: TGTGCCAGCAGTTTGGGACTTTCGAACACTGAAGCTTTCTTT.

This chain joins TRBV7-9 and TRBJ2-3; perhaps TRBD2 as D (5 bases). Germline-derived CDR1 and CDR2 are SEHNR and FQNEAQ (reference sequence). V lost 8 bases and J 3 bases, leaving 12 bases between the germline ends. CDR3 length: 13 residues. CDR3 in DNA: TGTGCCAGCGACCAGAGGGCAACAGATACGCAGTATTTT. It codes for CASDQRATDTQYF.

This clone was counted only a few times. The chain uses TRBV30 and TRBJ2-1, with 8 bases identical to TRBD2. The CDR3 contains 16 residues. CDR1 is GTSNPN and CDR2 is SVGIG in the germline V gene (reference sequence). J was trimmed by 2 bases and V by 2 bases; bases with no gene match: 8. CDR3 loop: CAWSRRGGFAYNEQFF. In nucleotides, the CDR3 is TGTGCCTGGAGTAGGCGCGGGGGGTTCGCCTACAATGAGCAGTTCTTC. Variable domain in full (rest from reference TRBV30 and TRBJ2-1): SQTIHQWPATLVQPVGSPLSLECTVEGTSNPNLYWYRQAAGRGLQLLFYSVGIGQISSEVPQNLSASRPQDRQFILSSKKLLLSDSGFYLCAWSRRGGFAYNEQFFGPGTRLTVL.

V is TRBV7-6 and J is TRBJ2-3; TRBD2 matches 7 bases. Per the germline V gene, CDR1 is SGHVS and CDR2 is FNYEAQ. Trimming took 0 bases from V and 1 from J; bases not matched to a gene: 4. This CDR3 is 16 amino acids long. The CDR3 here is CASSLAAGPGTDTQYF. The CDR3, as DNA: TGTGCCAGCAGCTTAGCAGCGGGACCAGGCACAGATACGCAGTATTTT.

The chain uses TRBV7-9 and TRBJ1-1; TRBD1 is a possible D gene (6 bases). There are 14 residues in the CDR3. Trimming stripped 4 bases from V and 1 base from J, with 10 bases between. The germline gives CDR1 SEHNR, CDR2 FQNEAQ (reference sequence). The CDR3 coding sequence is TGTGCCAGCAGCTCCTCGACAGGGAACACTGAAGCTTTCTTT. Residues: CASSSSTGNTEAFF.

The rearrangement links TRBV2 to TRBJ2-7; the D is unclear. V was shortened by 1 base and J by 2 bases, with 9 bases between the two germline ends. Per the germline V gene, CDR1 is SNHLY and CDR2 is FYNNEI. This CDR3 comprises 14 residues. DNA of the CDR3: TGTGCCAGCAGTGAAGACAGTCGACCCTACGAGCAGTACTTC. Translated: CASSEDSRPYEQYF.

Details on this clone: At one end, the junction sequence differs from germline, possibly due to a read error. The chain links TRBV2 to TRBJ2-5; TRBD1 is a possible D gene (6 bases). This CDR3 has 12 amino acids. Germline loops: CDR1 SNHLY, CDR2 FYNNEI. The CDR3 spells CASSFLTGSIDF. CDR3 DNA sequence: TGTGCCAGCAGTTTCCTCACAGGGAGTATAGACTTC.

This clone was seen a few times. The rearrangement links TRBV5-6 to TRBJ2-2; 9 bases line up with TRBD2. Germline V lookup: CDR1 SGHDT, CDR2 YYEEEE. CDR3 length: 14 amino acids. The V gene end was trimmed by 4 bases and the J gene end by 4 bases; junction bases not matched to a gene: 2. CDR3 amino acids: CASSAGGPTGELFF. The CDR3 region has the DNA TGTGCCAGCAGCGCGGGGGGGCCCACCGGGGAGCTGTTTTTT. Full variable domain (rest looked up from reference TRBV5-6 and TRBJ2-2): DAGVTQSPTHLIKTRGQQVTLRCSPKSGHDTVSWYQQALGQGPQFIFQYYEEEERQRGNFPDRFSGHQFPNYSSELNVNALLLGDSALYLCASSAGGPTGELFFGEGSRLTVL.

This chain uses TRBV6-5 with TRBJ1-3; 7 nucleotides agree with TRBD1. The CDR3 is made up of 16 amino acids. V lost 2 bases to trimming and J lost 2 bases; unmatched junction nucleotides: 6. The germline CDR1 and CDR2 sequences are MNHEY and SVGAGI. CDR3 loop: CASSYAGGYAGNTIYF. In DNA, the CDR3 is TGTGCCAGCAGTTACGCAGGGGGATACGCTGGAAACACCATATATTTT.

The gene calls are TRBV6-5 and TRBJ2-1; 8 bases align to TRBD2. From germline, CDR1 is MNHEY and CDR2 SVGAGI. V gave up 2 bases and J gave up 4 bases; unmatched junction bases: 7. This CDR3 is 16 amino acids long. CDR3 sequence (DNA): TGTGCCAGCAGTTACGCGAAATTAGCGGGATACAATGAGCAGTTCTTC. It is translated as CASSYAKLAGYNEQFF.

This clone has only a few counts. As DNA, the CDR3 is TGCAGCGTTGAAACCAGCGGGGGCACCGGGGAGCTGTTTTTT. Translation gives CSVETSGGTGELFF. The J gene is TRBJ2-2, the V gene TRBV29-1; TRBD2 agrees at 8 bases. After removal of 2 bases from V and 4 bases from J, the junction contained 3 bases not matched to a gene. Germline-derived CDR1 and CDR2 are SQVTM and ANQGSEA. This CDR3 contains 14 residues.